This entry lists 2 T cell receptor beta chains sequenced from one sample in a study of technical replicates of blood from a handful of donors. Here immunoSEQ multiplex PCR was the method, and the copy in TCRdb shows in-frame clones only, minus some. This table has roughly 62,000 clones, 85% to 90% appearing once. Sequenced: PBMCs. The receptors here all came from a human donor in good health. Some clones in this sample may be carry-over from other donors' samples.

The J gene is TRBJ2-7, the V gene TRBV13; TRBD2 might be the D (5 bases). Trimming stripped 5 bases from V and 0 bases from J, with 14 bases between. The CDR3 is made up of 15 amino acids. From germline, CDR1 is PRHDT and CDR2 FYEKMQ (reference sequence). The CDR3 loop is CASSRAGGSSYEQYF. The CDR3 DNA sequence: TGTGCCAGCAGCCGGGCGGGCGGAAGCTCCTACGAGCAGTACTTC.

J is TRBJ2-7 and V is TRBV4-2; D is uncertain. Between the trimmed V and J ends, which lost 1 base and 1 base, there was a span of 11 bases. The CDR3 is 15 amino acids. The V gene's germline CDR1 is LGHNA and CDR2 YNFKEQ. The CDR3 DNA sequence: TGTGCCAGCAGCCAAGGCCGGCTAGAGTCCTACGAGCAGTACTTC. This codes for CASSQGRLESYEQYF.